Listed below are T cell receptor beta chains from one sample, sequenced in a study of cytomegalovirus exposure and HLA in healthy donors. TCRdb keeps only in-frame clones here, not all; method: immunoSEQ multiplex PCR. Of 100,000 to 150,000 clones detected, approximately 82% appear once; the ten largest clones hold approximately 2.4%. Sequenced material: PBMCs. Every receptor here comes from a man between 50 and 59 years old in good health and CMV-seronegative. Each CDR3 is given with its conserved first and last residue.

CDR3 length: 20; J gene: TRBJ1-2; V gene: TRBV30; CDR3 protein: CAWSPRVSGLGTGDNYGYTF
CDR3 length: 17; J gene: TRBJ1-6; V gene: TRBV5-4; CDR3 protein: CASSLGAGARVESPLHF
CDR3 length: 13; J gene: TRBJ2-1; V gene: TRBV27; CDR3 protein: CASSPDIANEQFF
CDR3 length: 17; J gene: TRBJ1-2; V gene: TRBV27; CDR3 protein: CATSKIGPQGFHYGYTF
CDR3 length: 18; J gene: TRBJ2-3; V gene: TRBV14; CDR3 protein: CASSQELPGGGAGDTQYF
CDR3 length: 15; J gene: TRBJ2-1; V gene: TRBV5-6; CDR3 protein: CASSLQSSTYNEQFF
CDR3 length: 14; J gene: TRBJ2-5; V gene: TRBV10-3; CDR3 protein: CATRTGQSQETQYF
CDR3 length: 14; J gene: TRBJ2-3; V gene: TRBV5-1; CDR3 protein: CASSLIAGADTQYF
CDR3 length: 13; J gene: TRBJ1-1; V gene: TRBV5-8; CDR3 protein: CASSLAGNTEAFF
CDR3 length: 14; J gene: TRBJ1-4; V gene: TRBV5-1; CDR3 protein: CASSPQGAGEKLFF
CDR3 length: 11; J gene: TRBJ2-5; V gene: TRBV20-1; CDR3 protein: CSAWTKETQYF
CDR3 length: 15; J gene: TRBJ1-5; V gene: TRBV19; CDR3 protein: CASSIGADFNQPQHF
CDR3 length: 14; J gene: TRBJ1-1; V gene: TRBV7-3; CDR3 protein: CASSLTGADTEAFF
CDR3 length: 11; J gene: NA; V gene: TRBV6-6; CDR3 protein: CASSLGGEQYF
CDR3 length: 15; J gene: TRBJ2-1; V gene: TRBV18; CDR3 protein: CASSHPGQGNNEQFF
CDR3 length: 16; J gene: TRBJ1-6; V gene: TRBV4-3; CDR3 protein: CASSQRREFYNSPLHF
CDR3 length: 15; J gene: TRBJ2-3; V gene: TRBV6-5; CDR3 protein: CASSYASTTTDTQYF
CDR3 length: 17; J gene: TRBJ2-2; V gene: TRBV30; CDR3 protein: CAATFGLAGGATGELFF
CDR3 length: 13; J gene: TRBJ2-5; V gene: TRBV9; CDR3 protein: CASSGEAGETQYF
CDR3 length: 12; J gene: TRBJ1-2; V gene: TRBV6-1; CDR3 protein: CASSDRGYGYTF
CDR3 length: 17; J gene: TRBJ2-2; V gene: TRBV18; CDR3 protein: CASSPRASGLYTGELFF
CDR3 length: 17; J gene: TRBJ1-4; V gene: TRBV7-8; CDR3 protein: CASSLGYPGTGQGKLFF
CDR3 length: 16; J gene: TRBJ2-1; V gene: TRBV7-2; CDR3 protein: CASSRDSGTLFDEQFF
CDR3 length: 18; J gene: TRBJ2-6; V gene: TRBV9; CDR3 protein: CASSVWDSSHSGANVLTF
CDR3 length: 14; J gene: TRBJ2-5; V gene: TRBV5-1; CDR3 protein: CASSAGQQGETQYF
CDR3 length: 12; J gene: TRBJ1-1; V gene: TRBV19; CDR3 protein: CASGQGNTEAFF
CDR3 length: 13; J gene: TRBJ2-5; V gene: TRBV6-1; CDR3 protein: CASSEQLAGAYHF
CDR3 length: 15; J gene: TRBJ2-2; V gene: TRBV5-1; CDR3 protein: CASSARGGDTGELFF
CDR3 length: 14; J gene: TRBJ2-3; V gene: TRBV19; CDR3 protein: CASSVQPDTDTQYF
CDR3 length: 15; J gene: TRBJ1-1; V gene: TRBV15; CDR3 protein: CATSRENRLNTEAFF
CDR3 length: 19; J gene: TRBJ2-3; V gene: TRBV10-3; CDR3 protein: CAISESKRGVPSGTDTQYF
CDR3 length: 13; J gene: TRBJ2-5; V gene: TRBV5-1; CDR3 protein: CASSRTGAETQYF
CDR3 length: 18; J gene: TRBJ2-3; V gene: TRBV5-6; CDR3 protein: CASSPQGPTGGGGAAQYF
CDR3 length: 18; J gene: TRBJ2-7; V gene: TRBV4-1; CDR3 protein: CASSQVNGGGGVAYEQYF
CDR3 length: 16; J gene: TRBJ2-5; V gene: TRBV10-3; CDR3 protein: CAISESLRGTQETQYF
CDR3 length: 16; J gene: TRBJ1-1; V gene: TRBV5-1; CDR3 protein: CASSLGIQGANTEAFF
CDR3 length: 15; J gene: TRBJ1-1; V gene: TRBV19; CDR3 protein: CASSTLQTWNTEAFF
CDR3 length: 16; J gene: TRBJ2-7; V gene: TRBV15; CDR3 protein: CATSRVDSPSSYEQYF
CDR3 length: 15; J gene: TRBJ2-5; V gene: TRBV14; CDR3 protein: CASSQLTSDHETQYF
CDR3 length: 12; J gene: TRBJ1-2; V gene: TRBV11-2; CDR3 protein: CASSSTRSGYTF